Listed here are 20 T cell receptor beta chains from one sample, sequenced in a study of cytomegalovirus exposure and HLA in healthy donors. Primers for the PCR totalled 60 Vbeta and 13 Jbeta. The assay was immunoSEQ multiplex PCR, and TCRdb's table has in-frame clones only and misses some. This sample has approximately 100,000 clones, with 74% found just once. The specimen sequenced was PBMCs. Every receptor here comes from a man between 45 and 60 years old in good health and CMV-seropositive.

CDR3 DNA sequence: TGTGCCAGCAGTGAATCGGGCGGGGGGGCCGCAGATACGCAGTATTTT. Translation gives CASSESGGGAADTQYF. The J gene is TRBJ2-3, the V gene TRBV6-1, with 9 bases fitting TRBD2. Per the germline V gene, CDR1 is MNHNS and CDR2 is SASEGT. The CDR3 extends over 16 amino acids. V dropped 2 bases and J dropped 4; count of bases not matched to a gene: 7.

As DNA, the CDR3 is TGTGCCAGCAGCTTTGGCTCGGGGAATTCACCCCTCCACTTT. It codes for CASSFGSGNSPLHF. The chain is built from TRBV5-5 and TRBJ1-6; no firm D call. Trimming took off 2 bases at V and 7 bases at J, with 10 bases between the two ends. The CDR3 is made up of 14 amino acids. CDR1 and CDR2 (germline): SGHKS, YYEKEE (reference sequence).

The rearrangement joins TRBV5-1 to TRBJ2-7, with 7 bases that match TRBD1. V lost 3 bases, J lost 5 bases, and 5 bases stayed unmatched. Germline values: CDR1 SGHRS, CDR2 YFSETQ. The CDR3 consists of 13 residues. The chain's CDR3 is CASSSTGSDEQYF. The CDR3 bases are TGCGCCAGCAGCTCGACAGGGAGCGACGAGCAGTACTTC.

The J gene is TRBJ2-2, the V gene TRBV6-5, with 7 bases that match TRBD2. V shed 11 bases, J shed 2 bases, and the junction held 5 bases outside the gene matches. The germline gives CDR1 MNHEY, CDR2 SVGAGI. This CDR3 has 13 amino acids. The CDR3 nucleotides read TGTGCCGCTCGGACTAGAAACACCGGGGAGCTGTTTTTT. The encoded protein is CAARTRNTGELFF.

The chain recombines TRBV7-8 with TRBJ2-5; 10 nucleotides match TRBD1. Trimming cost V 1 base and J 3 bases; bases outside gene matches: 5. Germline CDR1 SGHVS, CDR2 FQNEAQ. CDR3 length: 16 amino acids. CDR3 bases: TGTGCCAGCAGCTTAGGGGCGACAGGGGGCGAAGAGACCCAGTACTTC. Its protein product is CASSLGATGGEETQYF.

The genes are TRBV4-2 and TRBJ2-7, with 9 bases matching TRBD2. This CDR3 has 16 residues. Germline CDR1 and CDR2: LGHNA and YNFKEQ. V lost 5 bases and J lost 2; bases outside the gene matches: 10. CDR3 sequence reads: CASSAGGGGGTYEQYF. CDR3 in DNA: TGTGCCAGCAGCGCTGGTGGCGGGGGGGGAACCTACGAGCAGTACTTC.

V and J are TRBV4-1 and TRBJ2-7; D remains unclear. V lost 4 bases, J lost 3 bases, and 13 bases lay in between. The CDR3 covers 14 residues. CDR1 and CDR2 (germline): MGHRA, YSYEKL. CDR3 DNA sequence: TGCGCCAGCAGCCGTTCTGAAGCTAACTACGAGCAGTACTTC. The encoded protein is CASSRSEANYEQYF.

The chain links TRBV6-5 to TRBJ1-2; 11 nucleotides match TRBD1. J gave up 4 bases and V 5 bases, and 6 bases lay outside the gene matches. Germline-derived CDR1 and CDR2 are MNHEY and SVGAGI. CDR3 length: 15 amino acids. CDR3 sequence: CASSPGQGASYGYTF. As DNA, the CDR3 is TGTGCCAGCAGTCCTGGACAGGGGGCGAGCTATGGCTACACCTTC.

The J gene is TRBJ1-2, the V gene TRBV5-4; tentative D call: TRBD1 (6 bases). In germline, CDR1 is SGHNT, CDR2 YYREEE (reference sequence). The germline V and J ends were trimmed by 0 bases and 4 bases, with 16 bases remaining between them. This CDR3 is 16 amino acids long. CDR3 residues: CASSLEGRGRTYGYTF. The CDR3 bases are TGTGCCAGCAGCTTGGAGGGCAGGGGCCGTACCTATGGCTACACCTTC.

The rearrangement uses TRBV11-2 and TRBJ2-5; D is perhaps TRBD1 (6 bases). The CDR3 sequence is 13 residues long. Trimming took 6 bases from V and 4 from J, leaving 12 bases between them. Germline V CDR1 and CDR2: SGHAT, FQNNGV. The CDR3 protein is CASRTTGSETQYF. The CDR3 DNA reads TGTGCCAGCAGAACAACAGGGTCAGAGACCCAGTACTTC.

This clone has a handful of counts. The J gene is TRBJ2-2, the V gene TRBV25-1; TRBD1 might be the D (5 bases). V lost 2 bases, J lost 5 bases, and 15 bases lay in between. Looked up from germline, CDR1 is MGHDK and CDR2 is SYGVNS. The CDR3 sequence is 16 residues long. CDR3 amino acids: CASSELGQGRTGELFF. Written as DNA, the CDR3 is TGTGCCAGCAGTGAACTCGGGCAGGGAAGAACCGGGGAGCTGTTTTTT.

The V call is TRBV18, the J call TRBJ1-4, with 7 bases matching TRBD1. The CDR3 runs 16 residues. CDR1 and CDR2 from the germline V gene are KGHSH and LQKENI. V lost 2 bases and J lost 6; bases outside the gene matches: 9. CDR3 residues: CASSPSAGGRDEKLFF. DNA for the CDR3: TGTGCCAGCTCACCATCTGCAGGGGGGCGAGATGAAAAACTGTTTTTT. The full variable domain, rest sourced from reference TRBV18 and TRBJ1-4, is NAGVMQNPRHLVRRRGQEARLRCSPMKGHSHVYWYRQLPEEGLKFMVYLQKENIIDESGMPKERFSAEFPKEGPSILRIQQVVRGDSAAYFCASSPSAGGRDEKLFFGSGTQLSVL.

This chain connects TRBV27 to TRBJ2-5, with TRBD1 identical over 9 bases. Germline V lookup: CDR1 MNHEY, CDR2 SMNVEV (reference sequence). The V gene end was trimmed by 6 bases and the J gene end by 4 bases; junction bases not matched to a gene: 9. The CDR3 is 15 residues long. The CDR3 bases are TGTGCCAGCAGCGCCAACAGGGGGCCGGGAGAGACCCAGTACTTC. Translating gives CASSANRGPGETQYF.

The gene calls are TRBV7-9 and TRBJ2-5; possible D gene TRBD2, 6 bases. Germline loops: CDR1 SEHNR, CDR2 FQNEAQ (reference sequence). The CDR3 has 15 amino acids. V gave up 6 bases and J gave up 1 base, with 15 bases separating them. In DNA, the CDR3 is TGTGCCAGCAGTTCTCCGTGGGGAGGCCAAGAGACCCAGTACTTC. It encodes CASSSPWGGQETQYF.

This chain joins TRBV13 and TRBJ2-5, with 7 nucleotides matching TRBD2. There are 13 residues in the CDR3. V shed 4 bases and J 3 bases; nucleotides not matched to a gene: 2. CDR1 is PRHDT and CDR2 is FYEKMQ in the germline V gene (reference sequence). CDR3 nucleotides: TGTGCCAGCAGCTCACGGGGGGAAGAGACCCAGTACTTC. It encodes CASSSRGEETQYF.

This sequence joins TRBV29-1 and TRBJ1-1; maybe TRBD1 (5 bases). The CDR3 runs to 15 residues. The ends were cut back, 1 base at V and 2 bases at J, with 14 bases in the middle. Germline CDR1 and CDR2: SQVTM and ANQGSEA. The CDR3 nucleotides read TGCAGCGTTGAAGGCTCAGGGAGGGCCAACACTGAAGCTTTCTTT. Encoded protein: CSVEGSGRANTEAFF.

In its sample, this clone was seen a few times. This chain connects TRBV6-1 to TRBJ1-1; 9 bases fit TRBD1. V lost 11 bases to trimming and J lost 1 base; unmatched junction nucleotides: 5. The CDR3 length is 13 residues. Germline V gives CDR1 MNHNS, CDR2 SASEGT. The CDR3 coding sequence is TGTGCCGCAAGGACAGGGGAGAACACTGAAGCTTTCTTT. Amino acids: CAARTGENTEAFF.

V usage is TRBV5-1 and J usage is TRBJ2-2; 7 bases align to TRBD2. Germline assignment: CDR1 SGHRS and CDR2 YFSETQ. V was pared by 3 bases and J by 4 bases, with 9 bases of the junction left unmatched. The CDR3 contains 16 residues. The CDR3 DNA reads TGCGCCAGCAGCTCACCGGGGGGTCGGGGCACCGGGGAGCTGTTTTTT. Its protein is CASSSPGGRGTGELFF.

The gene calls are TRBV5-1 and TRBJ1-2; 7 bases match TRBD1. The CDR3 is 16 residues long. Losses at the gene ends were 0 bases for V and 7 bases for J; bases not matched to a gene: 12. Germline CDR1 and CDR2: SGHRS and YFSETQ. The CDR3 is CASSLVPSGGKGGYTF. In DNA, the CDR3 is TGCGCCAGCAGCTTGGTCCCGTCAGGGGGAAAGGGTGGCTACACCTTC.

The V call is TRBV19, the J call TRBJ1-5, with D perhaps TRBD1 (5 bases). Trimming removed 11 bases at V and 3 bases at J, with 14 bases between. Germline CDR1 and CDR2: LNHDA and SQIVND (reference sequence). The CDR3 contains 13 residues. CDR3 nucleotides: TGTGCCTCACAGGACGTATTCAATCAGCCCCAGCATTTT. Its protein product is CASQDVFNQPQHF.